This is a list of T cell receptor beta chains from one sample in a study of cytomegalovirus exposure and HLA in healthy donors. TCRdb's table, derived via immunoSEQ multiplex PCR, lists solely in-frame clones and lacks some. The data show around 180,000 clones, around 84% seen once. The sample comprised PBMCs. The receptor set was obtained from a girl aged 2 to 10 in good health and CMV-seropositive. The conserved cysteine and the conserved F or W are not part of the CDR3 here.

cdr3_aa: ASSLWRETIVEQY
v_call: TRBV5-6

cdr3_aa: ASSIVRQQGILNQPQH
v_call: TRBV21-1

cdr3_aa: ASSQRLVTSYGYT
v_call: TRBV4-1

cdr3_aa: ASSLAPRTRELY
v_call: TRBV7-9

cdr3_aa: ASSRIAGGISEQY
v_call: TRBV9

cdr3_aa: AWTYSDTEAF
v_call: TRBV30

cdr3_aa: ASSPGGENEKLF
v_call: TRBV13

cdr3_aa: ASSQVLAGVGFSYNEQF
v_call: TRBV4-1

cdr3_aa: ASSRLAANTGELF
v_call: TRBV28

cdr3_aa: ASSPDRPSSYEQY
v_call: TRBV28

cdr3_aa: ASSSSEGAGEKLF
v_call: TRBV5-5

cdr3_aa: ASWQGYDQY
v_call: TRBV28

cdr3_aa: ASSPRGTGVYEQY
v_call: TRBV5-1

cdr3_aa: ASSQAWANEQF
v_call: TRBV4-1

cdr3_aa: ASSYAPGQGYSPLH
v_call: TRBV6-6

cdr3_aa: ASSYHPGTGSYGYT
v_call: TRBV6-5

cdr3_aa: ASSLPDKPYEQY
v_call: TRBV5-1

cdr3_aa: ASSLSGSPGETQY
v_call: TRBV5-1

cdr3_aa: ASRGLGSTNIQY
v_call: TRBV6-5

cdr3_aa: ASSALPSTDTQY
v_call: TRBV18

cdr3_aa: ASSESWQGSTGNTIY
v_call: TRBV10-2

cdr3_aa: ASSPGTGGAYEQY
v_call: TRBV18

cdr3_aa: ASSEGQGIFYEQY
v_call: TRBV6-1

cdr3_aa: ASGLRDTQY
v_call: TRBV6-1

cdr3_aa: ASSYSDSNYGYT
v_call: TRBV6-6

cdr3_aa: ASSLPTVYNEQF
v_call: TRBV5-5

cdr3_aa: ASSPYRGAAKNIQY
v_call: TRBV6-6

cdr3_aa: ASSATGGLTGANVLT
v_call: TRBV9

cdr3_aa: ASSLRVTGQGFSYEQY
v_call: TRBV7-8

cdr3_aa: ASSLRAGGSYEQY
v_call: TRBV7-3